This T cell receptor beta chain was captured in a study of blood T cells in healthy people across ages. Findings of the study overall: Because donor CMV status was unknown, expanded clonotype changes were possibly confounded. Diversity was higher, and naive CD4+ cells more numerous, in long-lived donors than in aged donors.

CDR1 and CDR2 (germline): SGDLS, YYNGEE. Trimming stripped 3 bases from V and 7 bases from J, with 17 bases between. The CDR3 runs to 15 residues. On this clonotype: Its antigen is not identified.

No fewer than 6 million PBMCs went into each sample. Combining a sample-barcoded 5' primer with a J-beta primer mix, a second PCR ran for about 7 to 11 cycles. Unique molecular identifiers of 12 random nucleotides labeled each cDNA. TCRdb re-analysed the 5' RACE reads in MiXCR, keeping a single row per CDR3 protein. The repertoire has 650,000 to 800,000 distinct CDR3 sequences, approximately 44% of them found once; the top ten carry roughly a fifth. The TCR originated in a man in his sixties in good health. The gene calls are TRBV9 and TRBJ2-4; D may be TRBD2 (6 bases). Sequencing was performed on blood. CDR3 amino acids: CASSGGTLEGNIQYF. CDR3 sequence (DNA): TGTGCCAGCAGCGGAGGGACGTTGGAGGGGAACATTCAGTACTTC.